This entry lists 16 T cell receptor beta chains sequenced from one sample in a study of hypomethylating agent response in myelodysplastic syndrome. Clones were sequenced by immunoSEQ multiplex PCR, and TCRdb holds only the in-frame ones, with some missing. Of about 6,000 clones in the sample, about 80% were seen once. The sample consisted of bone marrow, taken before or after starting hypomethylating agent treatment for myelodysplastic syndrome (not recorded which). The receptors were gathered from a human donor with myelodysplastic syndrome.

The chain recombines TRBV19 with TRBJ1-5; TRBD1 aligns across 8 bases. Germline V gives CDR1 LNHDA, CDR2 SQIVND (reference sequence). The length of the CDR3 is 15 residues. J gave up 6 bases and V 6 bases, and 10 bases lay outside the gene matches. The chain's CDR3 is CASRPGQGTIQPQHF. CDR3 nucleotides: TGTGCCAGTAGGCCAGGACAGGGAACAATTCAGCCCCAGCATTTT.

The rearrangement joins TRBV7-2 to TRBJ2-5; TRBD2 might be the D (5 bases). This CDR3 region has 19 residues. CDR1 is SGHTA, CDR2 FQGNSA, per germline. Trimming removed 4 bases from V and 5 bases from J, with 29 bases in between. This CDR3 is CASSSKPTKVAGVLETQYF. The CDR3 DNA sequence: TGTGCCAGCAGCTCAAAACCGACTAAGGTTGCGGGCGTTCTGGAGACCCAGTACTTC.

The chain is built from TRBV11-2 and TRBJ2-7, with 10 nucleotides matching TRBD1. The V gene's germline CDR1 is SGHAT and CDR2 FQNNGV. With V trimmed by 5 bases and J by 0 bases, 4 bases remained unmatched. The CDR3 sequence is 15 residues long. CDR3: CASSRGQGPSYEQYV. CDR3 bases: TGTGCCAGCAGCAGGGGACAGGGGCCCTCCTACGAGCAGTACGTC.

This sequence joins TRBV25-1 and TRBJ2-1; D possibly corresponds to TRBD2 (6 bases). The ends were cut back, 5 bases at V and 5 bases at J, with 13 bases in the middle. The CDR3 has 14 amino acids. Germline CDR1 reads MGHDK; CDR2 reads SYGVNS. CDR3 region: CASSPAGINNEQFF. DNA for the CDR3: TGTGCCAGCAGTCCCGCGGGAATCAACAATGAGCAGTTCTTC. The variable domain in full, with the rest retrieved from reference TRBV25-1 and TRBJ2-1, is EADIYQTPRYLVIGTGKKITLECSQTMGHDKMYWYQQDPGMELHLIHYSYGVNSTEKGDLSSESTVSRIRTEHFPLTLESARPSHTSQYLCASSPAGINNEQFFGPGTRLTVL.

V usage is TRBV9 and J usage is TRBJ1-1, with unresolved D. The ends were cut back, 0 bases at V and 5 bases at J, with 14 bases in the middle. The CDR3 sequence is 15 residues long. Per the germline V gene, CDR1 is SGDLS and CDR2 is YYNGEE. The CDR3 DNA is TGTGCCAGCAGCGTAGCAATAGGAGGGTCGACTGAAGCTTTCTTT. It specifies CASSVAIGGSTEAFF.

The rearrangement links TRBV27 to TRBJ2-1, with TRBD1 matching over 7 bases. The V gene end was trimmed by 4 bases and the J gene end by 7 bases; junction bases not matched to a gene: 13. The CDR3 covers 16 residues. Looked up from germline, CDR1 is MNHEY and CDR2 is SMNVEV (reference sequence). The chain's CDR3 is CASSSPELQGRNEQFF. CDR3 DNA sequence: TGTGCCAGCAGTTCCCCCGAATTACAGGGGCGGAATGAGCAGTTCTTC.

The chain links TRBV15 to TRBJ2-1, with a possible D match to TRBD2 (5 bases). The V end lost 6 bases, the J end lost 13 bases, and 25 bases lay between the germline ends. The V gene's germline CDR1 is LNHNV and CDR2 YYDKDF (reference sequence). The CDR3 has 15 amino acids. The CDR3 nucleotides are TGTGCCACCAGTAACACTCGAGGGCCCGGTTCCATTCAGTTCTTC. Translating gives CATSNTRGPGSIQFF. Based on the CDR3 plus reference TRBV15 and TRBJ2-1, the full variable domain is DAMVIQNPRYQVTQFGKPVTLSCSQTLNHNVMYWYQQKSSQAPKLLFHYYDKDFNNEADTPDNFQSRRPNTSFCFLDIRSPGLGDTAMYLCATSNTRGPGSIQFFGPGTRLTVL.

The CDR3 DNA reads as TGTGCCAGCAGTGCAGGGTCAGGCTACGAGCAGTACGTC. Protein: CASSAGSGYEQYV. This chain links TRBV6-6 with TRBJ2-7; possibly TRBD1 for D (5 bases). The CDR3 sequence is 13 residues long. The V end was cut by 5 bases, the J end by 3 bases, with 11 bases between. CDR1 and CDR2 from the germline V gene are MNHNY and SVGAGI (reference sequence).

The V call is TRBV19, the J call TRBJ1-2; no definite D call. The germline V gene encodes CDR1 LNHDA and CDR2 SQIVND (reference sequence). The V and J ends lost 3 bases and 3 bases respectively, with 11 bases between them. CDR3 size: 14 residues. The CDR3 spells CASSMRQADYGYTF. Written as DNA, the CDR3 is TGTGCCAGTAGTATGAGGCAGGCAGACTATGGCTACACCTTC. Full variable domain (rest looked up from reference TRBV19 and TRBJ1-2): DGGITQSPKYLFRKEGQNVTLSCEQNLNHDAMYWYRQDPGQGLRLIYYSQIVNDFQKGDIAEGYSVSREKKESFPLTVTSAQKNPTAFYLCASSMRQADYGYTFGSGTRLTVV.

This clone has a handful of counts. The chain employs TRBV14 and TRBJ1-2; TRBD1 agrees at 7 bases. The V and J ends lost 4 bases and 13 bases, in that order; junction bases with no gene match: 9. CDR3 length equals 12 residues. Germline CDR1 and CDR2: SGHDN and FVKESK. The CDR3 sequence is CASSPSYRGLTF. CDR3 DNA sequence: TGTGCCAGCAGCCCCTCCTACAGGGGCCTCACCTTC.

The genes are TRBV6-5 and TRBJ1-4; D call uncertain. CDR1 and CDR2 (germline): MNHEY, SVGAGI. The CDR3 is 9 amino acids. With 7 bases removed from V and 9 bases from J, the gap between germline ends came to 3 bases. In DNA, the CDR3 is TGTGCCAGCACCCAAAAACTGTTTTTT. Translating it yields CASTQKLFF.

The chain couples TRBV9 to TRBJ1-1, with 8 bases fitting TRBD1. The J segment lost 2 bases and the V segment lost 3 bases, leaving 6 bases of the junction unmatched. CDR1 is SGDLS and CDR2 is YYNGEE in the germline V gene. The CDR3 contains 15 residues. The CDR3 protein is CASSEGTGANTEAFF. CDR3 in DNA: TGTGCCAGCAGCGAGGGGACAGGCGCAAACACTGAAGCTTTCTTT. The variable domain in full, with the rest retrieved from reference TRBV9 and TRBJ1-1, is DSGVTQTPKHLITATGQRVTLRCSPRSGDLSVYWYQQSLDQGLQFLIQYYNGEERAKGNILERFSAQQFPDLHSELNLSSLELGDSALYFCASSEGTGANTEAFFGQGTRLTVV.

CDR3 sequence: CASSYSNTGAAYEQYF. The CDR3 nucleotides read TGTGCCAGCAGTTACTCTAACACAGGGGCCGCCTACGAGCAGTACTTC. This sequence joins TRBV6-5 and TRBJ2-7, with TRBD1 matching over 7 bases. The CDR3 has 16 residues. In germline, CDR1 is MNHEY, CDR2 SVGAGI. Losses at the gene ends were 0 bases for V and 2 bases for J; bases not matched to a gene: 7.

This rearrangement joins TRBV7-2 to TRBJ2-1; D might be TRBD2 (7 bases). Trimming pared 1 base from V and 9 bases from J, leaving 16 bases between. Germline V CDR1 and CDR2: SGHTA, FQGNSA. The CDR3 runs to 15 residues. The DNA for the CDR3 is TGTGCCAGCAGCTTAGTGACAGGACTAGTCAGTGAGCAGTTCTTC. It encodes CASSLVTGLVSEQFF. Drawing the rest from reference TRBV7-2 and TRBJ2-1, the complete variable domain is GAGVSQSPSNKVTEKGKDVELRCDPISGHTALYWYRQSLGQGLEFLIYFQGNSAPDKSGLPSDRFSAERTGGSVSTLTIQRTQQEDSAVYLCASSLVTGLVSEQFFGPGTRLTVL.

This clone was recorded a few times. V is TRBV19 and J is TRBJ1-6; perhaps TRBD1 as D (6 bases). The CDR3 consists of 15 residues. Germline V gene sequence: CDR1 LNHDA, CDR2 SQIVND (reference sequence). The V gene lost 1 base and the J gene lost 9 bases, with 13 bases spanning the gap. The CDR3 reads CASSIGGAVGSPLHF. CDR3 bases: TGTGCCAGTAGTATAGGGGGGGCAGTCGGTTCACCCCTCCACTTT.

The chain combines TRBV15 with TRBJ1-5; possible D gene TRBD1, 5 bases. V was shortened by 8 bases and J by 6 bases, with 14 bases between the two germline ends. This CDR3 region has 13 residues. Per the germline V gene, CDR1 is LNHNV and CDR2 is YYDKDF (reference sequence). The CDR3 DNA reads TGTGCCACCTCCCCAGGGAAGGCTCAGCCCCAGCATTTT. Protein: CATSPGKAQPQHF. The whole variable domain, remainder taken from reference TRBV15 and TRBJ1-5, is DAMVIQNPRYQVTQFGKPVTLSCSQTLNHNVMYWYQQKSSQAPKLLFHYYDKDFNNEADTPDNFQSRRPNTSFCFLDIRSPGLGDTAMYLCATSPGKAQPQHFGDGTRLSIL.